Each of the 19 T cell receptor beta chains below was sequenced from the same sample in a study of blood T cell repertoires in COVID-19. TCRdb's copy holds only in-frame clones and misses some; the assay was immunoSEQ multiplex PCR. Of about 68,000 clones listed, 65% to 80% are singletons. Sequencing was carried out using peripheral blood. The receptors stem from a human donor in a cohort sampled during active COVID-19.

The CDR3 DNA reads TGTGCCAGTAGTATCGGGACAGGGCCCTACGAGCAGTACTTC. This encodes CASSIGTGPYEQYF. V usage is TRBV19 and J usage is TRBJ2-7; TRBD1 matches 9 bases. Trimming took 3 bases from V and 2 from J; bases not matched to a gene: 2. From germline, CDR1 is LNHDA and CDR2 SQIVND (reference sequence). The CDR3 runs 14 residues.

The chain employs TRBV5-6 and TRBJ2-5, with D possibly TRBD2 on 6 matching bases. The CDR3 spans 17 residues. Trimming took 4 bases from V and 3 from J, leaving 22 bases between them. Germline V gene lookup returns CDR1 SGHDT and CDR2 YYEEEE. CDR3 protein: CASSPWRVAEDKETQYF. CDR3 sequence (DNA): TGTGCCAGCAGCCCCTGGCGGGTAGCGGAGGACAAAGAGACCCAGTACTTC.

The chain joins TRBV5-5 to TRBJ2-3; 7 bases fit TRBD1. The CDR3 is 14 residues long. Germline CDR1 SGHKS, CDR2 YYEKEE (reference sequence). V shed 0 bases and J 5 bases; nucleotides not matched to a gene: 3. In nucleotides, the CDR3 is TGTGCCAGCAGCTTGGACAGGGGCGTAGATACGCAGTATTTT. The encoded protein is CASSLDRGVDTQYF. Based on the CDR3 plus reference TRBV5-5 and TRBJ2-3, the full variable domain is DAGVTQSPTHLIKTRGQQVTLRCSPISGHKSVSWYQQVLGQGPQFIFQYYEKEERGRGNFPDRFSARQFPNYSSELNVNALLLGDSALYLCASSLDRGVDTQYFGPGTRLTVL.

The CDR3 reads CASSIGTGDWNIQYF. The CDR3 DNA is TGTGCCAGCAGCATTGGGACAGGGGATTGGAACATTCAGTACTTC. The chain employs TRBV7-6 and TRBJ2-4; TRBD1 agrees at 10 bases. This CDR3 is built from 15 residues. V shed 5 bases, J shed 7 bases, and the junction held 8 bases outside the gene matches. The germline CDR1 and CDR2 sequences are SGHVS and FNYEAQ.

This clone was seen once. The CDR3 here is CASSLLSSIYEQYF. CDR3 DNA: TGTGCCAGCAGTTTATTGTCTAGCATCTACGAGCAGTACTTC. V usage is TRBV28 and J usage is TRBJ2-7, with D perhaps matching TRBD2 (5 bases). Deletions cut 1 base from V and 3 bases from J, with 10 bases between. The germline V gene encodes CDR1 MDHEN and CDR2 SYDVKM. There are 14 residues in the CDR3.

The CDR3, as DNA: TGTGCCAGCAGCTTAGGACAGGGGAACTTAAACACCATATATTTT. It specifies CASSLGQGNLNTIYF. The genes are TRBV7-2 and TRBJ1-3; TRBD1 aligns across 8 bases. V trimming: 1 base; J trimming: 6 bases; junction bases outside the gene matches: 5. This CDR3 is built from 15 residues. From germline, CDR1 is SGHTA and CDR2 FQGNSA. Based on the CDR3 plus reference TRBV7-2 and TRBJ1-3, the full variable domain is GAGVSQSPSNKVTEKGKDVELRCDPISGHTALYWYRQSLGQGLEFLIYFQGNSAPDKSGLPSDRFSAERTGGSVSTLTIQRTQQEDSAVYLCASSLGQGNLNTIYFGEGSWLTVV.

J is TRBJ2-1 and V is TRBV3-1 (or the pseudogene TRBV3-2); tentative D call: TRBD1 (5 bases). V dropped 2 bases and J dropped 1 base, with 21 bases sitting between them. CDR3 length: 19 residues. The germline V gene has CDR1 LGHDT and CDR2 YNNKEL (reference sequence). CDR3 in amino acids: CASSQRTGPEKRSYNEQFF. The CDR3 nucleotides are TGTGCCAGCAGCCAACGTACAGGCCCTGAGAAAAGGTCCTACAATGAGCAGTTCTTC.

The table lists this clone with a count of one. J is TRBJ1-4 and V is TRBV15, with unresolved D. The CDR3 covers 13 residues. Germline V gives CDR1 LNHNV, CDR2 YYDKDF (reference sequence). Trimming took off 4 bases at V and 5 bases at J, with 8 bases between the two ends. CDR3 in amino acids: CATSMAGNEKLFF. CDR3 DNA sequence: TGTGCCACCAGCATGGCGGGGAATGAAAAACTGTTTTTT. The full variable domain, completed using reference TRBV15 and TRBJ1-4, is DAMVIQNPRYQVTQFGKPVTLSCSQTLNHNVMYWYQQKSSQAPKLLFHYYDKDFNNEADTPDNFQSRRPNTSFCFLDIRSPGLGDTAMYLCATSMAGNEKLFFGSGTQLSVL.

The V and J genes are TRBV27 and TRBJ2-7; the match to TRBD2 covers 8 bases. The CDR3 is 16 residues long. With 4 bases clipped from V and 3 bases from J, the junction kept 11 bases outside the gene matches. Germline V gives CDR1 MNHEY, CDR2 SMNVEV (reference sequence). The CDR3 nucleotides are TGTGCCAGCAGTTCACGTAGCGGGATGGGCGGCTACGAGCAGTACTTC. This translates into CASSSRSGMGGYEQYF.

The genes are TRBV28 and TRBJ1-2, with D maybe TRBD1 (5 bases). The CDR3 consists of 13 residues. Germline values: CDR1 MDHEN, CDR2 SYDVKM. The V end lost 7 bases, the J end lost 8 bases, and 17 bases lay between the germline ends. The CDR3 reads CASTVAGLNGYTF. The CDR3 region has the DNA TGTGCCAGCACCGTTGCAGGGCTAAACGGCTACACCTTC.

This chain connects TRBV9 to TRBJ1-1; no firm D call. The V gene's germline CDR1 is SGDLS and CDR2 YYNGEE. Deletions cut 4 bases from V and 3 bases from J, with 10 bases between. The CDR3 consists of 13 residues. The CDR3 DNA sequence: TGTGCCAGCAGCCAAGGGAGAGACACTGAAGCTTTCTTT. Protein product: CASSQGRDTEAFF.

V and J are TRBV11-2 and TRBJ2-5; 8 bases line up with TRBD2. Germline V gene data show CDR1 as SGHAT and CDR2 as FQNNGV. This CDR3 region has 16 residues. With 5 bases clipped from V and 5 bases from J, the junction kept 13 bases outside the gene matches. In DNA form, the CDR3 reads TGTGCCAGCAGCCCGCTCGCGGGGGGAGTTACGGAGACCCAGTACTTC. It encodes CASSPLAGGVTETQYF.

CDR3 in DNA: TGTGCCAGCAGCCTAAACCGGGACTTGCCCTTCACAGATACGCAGTATTTT. Protein sequence: CASSLNRDLPFTDTQYF. The gene calls are TRBV4-2 and TRBJ2-3; D might be TRBD2 (6 bases). Germline V gene data show CDR1 as LGHNA and CDR2 as YNFKEQ. The CDR3 is 17 amino acids. V lost 4 bases and J lost 2, with 19 bases in between.

The V and J genes are TRBV7-2 and TRBJ2-3, with a possible D match to TRBD2 (5 bases). The CDR3 covers 13 residues. Germline CDR1 SGHTA, CDR2 FQGNSA. The V end was cut by 6 bases, the J end by 4 bases, with 11 bases between. DNA for the CDR3: TGTGCCAGCAGGTTTGAGGGTTCAGATACGCAGTATTTT. This codes for CASRFEGSDTQYF.

J is TRBJ2-1 and V is TRBV20-1; the match to TRBD1 covers 7 bases. The CDR3 extends over 10 amino acids. In germline, CDR1 is DFQATT, CDR2 SNEGSKA (reference sequence). J was trimmed by 10 bases and V by 5 bases; bases with no gene match: 2. CDR3 sequence: CSALDREQFF. DNA for the CDR3: TGCAGTGCTCTGGACAGGGAGCAGTTCTTC.

The gene calls are TRBV4-3 and TRBJ2-5, with D perhaps TRBD2 (5 bases). The germline V gene encodes CDR1 LGHNA and CDR2 YSLEER. This CDR3 is 15 amino acids long. The V gene lost 0 bases and the J gene lost 3 bases, with 11 bases spanning the gap. CDR3 sequence reads: CASSQDFRGEETQYF. The CDR3 DNA follows: TGCGCCAGCAGCCAAGATTTTCGGGGAGAAGAGACCCAGTACTTC.

The rearrangement uses TRBV9 and TRBJ1-6, with D perhaps matching TRBD1 (6 bases). The CDR3 extends over 14 amino acids. Per germline, CDR1 SGDLS and CDR2 YYNGEE. V shed 0 bases and J shed 5 bases, with 6 bases lying between them. CDR3 loop: CASSVDRDNSPLHF. The CDR3 coding sequence is TGTGCCAGCAGCGTAGACAGGGATAATTCACCCCTCCACTTT. Filled out from reference TRBV9 and TRBJ1-6, the complete variable domain reads DSGVTQTPKHLITATGQRVTLRCSPRSGDLSVYWYQQSLDQGLQFLIQYYNGEERAKGNILERFSAQQFPDLHSELNLSSLELGDSALYFCASSVDRDNSPLHFGNGTRLTVT.

The chain joins TRBV28 to TRBJ1-2; 10 nucleotides align to TRBD1. Germline V gene data show CDR1 as MDHEN and CDR2 as SYDVKM. J was trimmed by 4 bases and V by 7 bases; bases with no gene match: 9. The CDR3 is made up of 15 amino acids. CDR3 loop: CASTPRDRGGYGYTF. The CDR3 DNA reads TGTGCCAGCACTCCCCGGGACAGGGGTGGCTATGGCTACACCTTC.

The chain links TRBV7-2 to TRBJ1-3, with no clear D. Trimming removed 0 bases at V and 0 bases at J, with 6 bases between. This CDR3 has 15 amino acids. Germline V gives CDR1 SGHTA, CDR2 FQGNSA. The CDR3 DNA is TGTGCCAGCAGCTTAGCCGCCGGCTCTGGAAACACCATATATTTT. Protein product: CASSLAAGSGNTIYF.